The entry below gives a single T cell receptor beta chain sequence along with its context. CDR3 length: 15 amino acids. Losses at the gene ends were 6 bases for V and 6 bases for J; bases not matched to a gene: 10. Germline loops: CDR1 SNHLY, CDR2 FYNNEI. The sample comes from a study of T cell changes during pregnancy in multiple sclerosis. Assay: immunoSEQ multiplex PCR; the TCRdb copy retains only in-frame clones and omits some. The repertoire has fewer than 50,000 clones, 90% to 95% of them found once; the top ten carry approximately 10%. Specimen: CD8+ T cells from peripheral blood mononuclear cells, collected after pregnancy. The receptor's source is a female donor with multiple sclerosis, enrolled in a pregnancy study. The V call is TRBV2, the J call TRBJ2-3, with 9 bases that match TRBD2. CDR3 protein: CASSVPGLAADTQYF. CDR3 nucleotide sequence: TGTGCCAGCAGCGTACCGGGACTAGCAGCGGATACGCAGTATTTT.